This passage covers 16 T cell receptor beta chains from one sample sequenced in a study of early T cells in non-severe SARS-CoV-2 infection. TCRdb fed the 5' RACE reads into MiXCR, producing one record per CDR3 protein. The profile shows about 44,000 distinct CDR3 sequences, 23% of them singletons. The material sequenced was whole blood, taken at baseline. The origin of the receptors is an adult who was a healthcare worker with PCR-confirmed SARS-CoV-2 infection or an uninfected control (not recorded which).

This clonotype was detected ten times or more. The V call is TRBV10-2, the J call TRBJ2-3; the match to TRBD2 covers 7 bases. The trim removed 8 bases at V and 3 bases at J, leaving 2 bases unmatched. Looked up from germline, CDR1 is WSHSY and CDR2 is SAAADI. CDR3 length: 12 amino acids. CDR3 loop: CASSGRTDTQYF. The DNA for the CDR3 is TGCGCCAGCTCCGGGAGGACAGATACGCAGTATTTT.

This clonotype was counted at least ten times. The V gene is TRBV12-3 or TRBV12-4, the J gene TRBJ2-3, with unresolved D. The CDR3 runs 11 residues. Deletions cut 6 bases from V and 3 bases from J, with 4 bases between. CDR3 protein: CASSRTDTQYF. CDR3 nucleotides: TGTGCCAGCAGCCGGACAGATACGCAGTATTTT.

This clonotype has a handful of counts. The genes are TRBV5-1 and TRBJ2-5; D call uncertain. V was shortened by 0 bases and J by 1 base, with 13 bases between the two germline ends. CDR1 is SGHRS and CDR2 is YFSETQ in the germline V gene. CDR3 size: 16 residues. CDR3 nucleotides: TGCGCCAGCAGCTTGGGTGGAGCAGGTCGCCAAGAGACCCAGTACTTC. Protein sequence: CASSLGGAGRQETQYF.

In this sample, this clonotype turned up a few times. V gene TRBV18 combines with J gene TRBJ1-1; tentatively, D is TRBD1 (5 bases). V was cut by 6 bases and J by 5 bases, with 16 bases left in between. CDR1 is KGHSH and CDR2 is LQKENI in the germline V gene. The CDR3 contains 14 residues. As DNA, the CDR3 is TGTGCCAGCTCCGCACAGGAAACTGGGACTGAAGCTTTCTTT. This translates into CASSAQETGTEAFF.

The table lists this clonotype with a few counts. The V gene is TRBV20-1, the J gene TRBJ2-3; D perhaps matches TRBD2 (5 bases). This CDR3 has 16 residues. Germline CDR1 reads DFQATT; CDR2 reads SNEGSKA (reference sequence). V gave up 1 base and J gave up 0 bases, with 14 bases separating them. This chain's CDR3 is CSARGAGVSSTDTQYF. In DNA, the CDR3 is TGCAGTGCTAGAGGCGCGGGCGTTAGCAGCACAGATACGCAGTATTTT.

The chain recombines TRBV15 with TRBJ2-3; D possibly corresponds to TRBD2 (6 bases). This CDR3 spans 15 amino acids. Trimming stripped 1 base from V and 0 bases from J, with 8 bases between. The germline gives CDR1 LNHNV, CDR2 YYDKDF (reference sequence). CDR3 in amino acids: CATSRAGTSTDTQYF. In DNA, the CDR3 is TGTGCCACCAGCAGAGCCGGGACTAGCACAGATACGCAGTATTTT.

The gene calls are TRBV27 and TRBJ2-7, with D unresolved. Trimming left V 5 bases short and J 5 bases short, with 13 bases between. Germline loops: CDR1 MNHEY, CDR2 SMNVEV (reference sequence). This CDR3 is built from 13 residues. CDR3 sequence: CASSLSARHEQYF. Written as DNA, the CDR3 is TGTGCCAGCAGTCTAAGTGCCCGCCACGAGCAGTACTTC.

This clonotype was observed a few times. CDR3 in amino acids: CASSLRGAEGGYGYTF. CDR3 DNA: TGTGCCAGCAGCTTAAGAGGAGCCGAAGGAGGCTATGGCTACACCTTC. The gene calls are TRBV7-9 and TRBJ1-2; D gene unclear. Per the germline V gene, CDR1 is SEHNR and CDR2 is FQNEAQ (reference sequence). V shed 2 bases and J shed 4 bases, with 17 bases lying between them. The CDR3 spans 16 residues.

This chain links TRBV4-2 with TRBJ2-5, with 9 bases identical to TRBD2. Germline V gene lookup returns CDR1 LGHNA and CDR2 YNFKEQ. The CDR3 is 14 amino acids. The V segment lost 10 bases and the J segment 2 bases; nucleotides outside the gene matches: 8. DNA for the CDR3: TGTGCCACCGGACGCGGGGGGGAACAAGAGACCCAGTACTTC. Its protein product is CATGRGGEQETQYF.

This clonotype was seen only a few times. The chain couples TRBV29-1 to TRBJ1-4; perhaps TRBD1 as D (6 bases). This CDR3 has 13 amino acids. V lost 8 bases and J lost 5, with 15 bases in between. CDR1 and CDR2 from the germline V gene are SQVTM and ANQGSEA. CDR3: CSFRTEANEKLFF. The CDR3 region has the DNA TGCAGCTTCAGGACAGAAGCGAATGAAAAACTGTTTTTT.

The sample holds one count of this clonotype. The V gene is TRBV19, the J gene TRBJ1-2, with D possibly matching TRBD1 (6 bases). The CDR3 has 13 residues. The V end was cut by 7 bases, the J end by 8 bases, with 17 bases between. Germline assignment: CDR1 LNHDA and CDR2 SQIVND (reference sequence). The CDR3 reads CASTLLGGDGYTF. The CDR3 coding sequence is TGTGCCAGTACTCTTCTCGGGGGCGACGGCTACACCTTC.

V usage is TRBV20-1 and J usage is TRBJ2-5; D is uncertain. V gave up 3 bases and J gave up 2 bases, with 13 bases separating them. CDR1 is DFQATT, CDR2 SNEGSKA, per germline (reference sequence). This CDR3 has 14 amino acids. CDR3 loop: CSASPTGQQETQYF. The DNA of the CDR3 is TGCAGTGCTAGCCCGACCGGGCAGCAAGAGACCCAGTACTTC.

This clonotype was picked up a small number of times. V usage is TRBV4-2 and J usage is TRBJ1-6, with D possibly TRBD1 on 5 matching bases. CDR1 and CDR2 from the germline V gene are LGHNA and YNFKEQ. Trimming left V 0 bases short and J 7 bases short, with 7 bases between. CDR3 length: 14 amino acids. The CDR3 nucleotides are TGTGCCAGCAGCCAAGATCGACAGAATTCACCCCTCCACTTT. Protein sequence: CASSQDRQNSPLHF.

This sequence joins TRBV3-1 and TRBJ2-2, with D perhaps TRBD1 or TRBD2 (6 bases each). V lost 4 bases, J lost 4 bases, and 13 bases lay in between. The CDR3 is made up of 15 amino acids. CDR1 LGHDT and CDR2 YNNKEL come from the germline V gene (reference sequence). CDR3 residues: CASSRHREVTGELFF. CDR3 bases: TGTGCCAGCAGCCGCCACAGGGAGGTCACCGGGGAGCTGTTTTTT.

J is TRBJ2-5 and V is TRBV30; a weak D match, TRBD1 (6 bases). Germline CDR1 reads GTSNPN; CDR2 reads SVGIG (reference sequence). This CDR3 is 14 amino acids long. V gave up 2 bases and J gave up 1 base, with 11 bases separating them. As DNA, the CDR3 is TGTGCCTGGAGTCACGGACAGCTCCAAGAGACCCAGTACTTC. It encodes CAWSHGQLQETQYF.

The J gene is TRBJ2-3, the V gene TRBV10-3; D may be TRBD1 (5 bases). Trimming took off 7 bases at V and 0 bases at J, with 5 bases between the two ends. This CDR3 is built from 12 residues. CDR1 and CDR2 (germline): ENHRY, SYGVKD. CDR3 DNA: TGTGCCATCAAGGGGAGCACAGATACGCAGTATTTT. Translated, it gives CAIKGSTDTQYF.